The 32 T cell receptor beta chains below were found in one sample sequenced in a study of STAT5B mutations in CD4+ large granular lymphocyte leukemia. Assay: immunoSEQ multiplex PCR; the TCRdb copy retains only in-frame clones and omits some. The table has about 40,000 clones, roughly 80% seen once. The sequenced material came from CD4+ T cells from blood buffy coats. The receptors were gathered from a human donor in good health.

The chain combines TRBV11-3 with TRBJ2-1; TRBD1 aligns across 7 bases. The germline CDR1 and CDR2 sequences are SGHNT and YENEEA. This CDR3 comprises 15 residues. The J segment lost 5 bases and the V segment lost 3 bases, leaving 7 bases of the junction unmatched. CDR3 region: CASSLRGTADNEQFF. The CDR3 DNA sequence: TGTGCCAGCAGCTTGCGAGGGACAGCCGACAATGAGCAGTTCTTC.

The chain links TRBV11-2 to TRBJ1-4; 11 bases are a match to TRBD1. CDR3 length: 16 residues. CDR1 and CDR2 from the germline V gene are SGHAT and FQNNGV. The V segment lost 1 base and the J segment 8 bases; nucleotides outside the gene matches: 6. The CDR3: CASSLGGTGGEEKLFF. For the CDR3, the DNA is TGTGCCAGCAGCTTAGGGGGGACAGGGGGAGAGGAAAAACTGTTTTTT. Based on the CDR3 plus reference TRBV11-2 and TRBJ1-4, the full variable domain is EAGVAQSPRYKIIEKRQSVAFWCNPISGHATLYWYQQILGQGPKLLIQFQNNGVVDDSQLPKDRFSAERLKGVDSTLKIQPAKLEDSAVYLCASSLGGTGGEEKLFFGSGTQLSVL.

The gene calls are TRBV6-5 and TRBJ2-2; 9 bases agree with TRBD1. Losses at the gene ends were 4 bases for V and 4 bases for J; bases not matched to a gene: 4. CDR3 size: 15 residues. The germline V gene encodes CDR1 MNHEY and CDR2 SVGAGI. CDR3 region: CASSSGTGFTGELFF. Written as DNA, the CDR3 is TGTGCCAGCAGTTCCGGGACAGGGTTCACCGGGGAGCTGTTTTTT.

V is TRBV18 and J is TRBJ2-5; 9 bases map to TRBD2. J lost 1 base, V lost 1 base, and 4 bases had no gene match. The CDR3 extends over 16 amino acids. From germline, CDR1 is KGHSH and CDR2 LQKENI. Here the CDR3 reads CASSPRGSGGQETQYF. The CDR3 bases are TGTGCCAGCTCACCACGGGGTAGCGGGGGCCAAGAGACCCAGTACTTC.

This clone was recorded a few times. V is TRBV2 and J is TRBJ1-2; 8 nucleotides align to TRBD1. With 3 bases clipped from V and 6 bases from J, the junction kept 9 bases outside the gene matches. The CDR3 is 15 residues long. Per germline, CDR1 SNHLY and CDR2 FYNNEI. In nucleotides, the CDR3 is TGTGCCAGCAGTGATCAGGGCAGGGGGCGCGATGGCTACACCTTC. It specifies CASSDQGRGRDGYTF.

The V gene is TRBV28, the J gene TRBJ2-1; TRBD2 matches 8 bases. The CDR3 is 15 amino acids. The germline V gene encodes CDR1 MDHEN and CDR2 SYDVKM. V dropped 3 bases and J dropped 9; count of bases not matched to a gene: 10. As DNA, the CDR3 is TGTGCCAGCAGTTTGGGTCTAGCGGGTACAGGTGAGCAGTTCTTC. Amino acid sequence: CASSLGLAGTGEQFF. The complete variable domain, with remaining parts taken from reference TRBV28 and TRBJ2-1, reads DVKVTQSSRYLVKRTGEKVFLECVQDMDHENMFWYRQDPGLGLRLIYFSYDVKMKEKGDIPEGYSVSREKKERFSLILESASTNQTSMYLCASSLGLAGTGEQFFGPGTRLTVL.

The V call is TRBV19, the J call TRBJ2-3, with TRBD2 identical over 8 bases. The CDR3 spans 15 residues. Germline V gene data show CDR1 as LNHDA and CDR2 as SQIVND (reference sequence). V was clipped by 4 bases and J by 4 bases; unmatched bases: 7. The CDR3 DNA sequence: TGTGCCAGTAGTACCGGGAGGGACAACGCAGATACGCAGTATTTT. Translated, it gives CASSTGRDNADTQYF.

J is TRBJ1-5 and V is TRBV19, with D tentatively TRBD1 (5 bases). Germline V gene lookup returns CDR1 LNHDA and CDR2 SQIVND (reference sequence). There are 14 residues in the CDR3. Trimming took off 5 bases at V and 3 bases at J, with 11 bases between the two ends. In DNA form, the CDR3 reads TGTGCCAGTAGTCAAAGACAGAACAATCAGCCCCAGCATTTT. This sequence encodes CASSQRQNNQPQHF.

The V and J genes are TRBV6-6 and TRBJ1-2, with 8 nucleotides matching TRBD1. Germline V gene data show CDR1 as MNHNY and CDR2 as SVGAGI (reference sequence). J was trimmed by 3 bases and V by 4 bases; bases with no gene match: 7. The CDR3 is 15 amino acids. CDR3 residues: CASSLPQGADYGYTF. The DNA for the CDR3 is TGTGCCAGCAGTTTACCTCAGGGGGCGGACTATGGCTACACCTTC.

The rearrangement joins TRBV6-1 to TRBJ2-1; the D gene is possibly TRBD1 (5 bases). The CDR3 is 17 residues long. Trimming removed 3 bases at V and 6 bases at J, with 21 bases between. Germline CDR1 MNHNS, CDR2 SASEGT. CDR3 residues: CASSDTPGGFGANEQFF. The CDR3 bases are TGTGCCAGCAGTGACACCCCCGGTGGATTTGGGGCCAATGAGCAGTTCTTC.

The chain uses TRBV10-1 and TRBJ2-3, with 8 positions matching TRBD1. The junction had 2 bases not matched to a gene; V was cut back by 8 bases and J by 1 base. In germline, CDR1 is WNHNN, CDR2 SYGVQD (reference sequence). This CDR3 has 13 residues. The CDR3 bases are TGCGCCAGCGGGACAGGAGGCACAGATACGCAGTATTTT. This codes for CASGTGGTDTQYF.

This clone came up a few times. V usage is TRBV5-8 and J usage is TRBJ2-4; D is possibly TRBD1 (5 bases). The germline gives CDR1 SGHTS, CDR2 YDEGEE. CDR3 length equals 13 residues. V dropped 4 bases and J dropped 2 bases, with 7 bases sitting between them. Written as DNA, the CDR3 is TGTGCCAGCAGCGCAGGGTCCAAAAACATTCAGTACTTC. This gives the protein CASSAGSKNIQYF.

The chain links TRBV5-1 to TRBJ2-2; 11 positions agree with TRBD1. Per the germline V gene, CDR1 is SGHRS and CDR2 is YFSETQ. V gave up 7 bases and J gave up 5 bases; unmatched junction bases: 4. CDR3 length: 14 amino acids. The CDR3 nucleotides are TGCGCCAGCGTCCGGGACAGGGGGACCGGGGAGCTGTTTTTT. Translating it yields CASVRDRGTGELFF.

The rearrangement joins TRBV2 to TRBJ1-5, with D uncertain. CDR1 is SNHLY, CDR2 FYNNEI, per germline. CDR3 size: 14 residues. The ends were cut back, 2 bases at V and 7 bases at J, with 12 bases in the middle. The CDR3 DNA reads TGTGCCAGCAGTGAACAAATGGGGAACCAGCCCCAGCATTTT. Translated: CASSEQMGNQPQHF.

This rearrangement joins TRBV2 to TRBJ2-1; 9 positions agree with TRBD1. The ends lost 9 bases at V and 4 bases at J; junction bases unmatched: 7. Germline V lookup: CDR1 SNHLY, CDR2 FYNNEI. The CDR3 is made up of 14 amino acids. The CDR3 reads CARVRDRDYNEQFF. CDR3 in DNA: TGTGCCAGGGTAAGGGACAGGGATTACAATGAGCAGTTCTTC.

CDR3 sequence reads: CASSDPILDIQYF. CDR3 bases: TGTGCCAGCAGTGACCCCATCTTGGACATTCAGTACTTC. This chain joins TRBV6-5 and TRBJ2-4, with D unclear. Trimming removed 5 bases at V and 8 bases at J, with 13 bases between. Per the germline V gene, CDR1 is MNHEY and CDR2 is SVGAGI. This CDR3 contains 13 residues.

In its sample, this clone was seen once. V gene TRBV5-1 combines with J gene TRBJ1-4; tentative D call: TRBD1 (5 bases). Trimming removed 4 bases from V and 2 bases from J, with 12 bases in between. The germline V gene encodes CDR1 SGHRS and CDR2 YFSETQ. CDR3 size: 15 residues. The CDR3 region has the DNA TGCGCCAGCAGCGGAGCGGGGCGCACTAATGAAAAACTGTTTTTT. Its protein product is CASSGAGRTNEKLFF.

The V and J genes are TRBV27 and TRBJ1-2, with D possibly being TRBD1 (5 bases). In germline, CDR1 is MNHEY, CDR2 SMNVEV (reference sequence). Between the trimmed V and J ends, which lost 2 bases and 5 bases, there was a span of 9 bases. CDR3 length: 13 amino acids. CDR3 sequence: CASSLKGEYGYTF. The CDR3 DNA reads as TGTGCCAGCAGTTTAAAAGGGGAATATGGCTACACCTTC.

This chain uses TRBV5-1 with TRBJ1-5; 7 bases align to TRBD1. This CDR3 comprises 17 residues. V lost 5 bases and J lost 4; bases outside the gene matches: 15. Germline CDR1 is SGHRS and CDR2 is YFSETQ. The CDR3 DNA sequence: TGCGCCAGCAGTAAAATGAGACAGGGTACTGAAAATCAGCCCCAGCATTTT. This sequence encodes CASSKMRQGTENQPQHF.

The chain recombines TRBV7-9 with TRBJ2-6; D is possibly TRBD2 (6 bases). The CDR3 runs 17 residues. CDR1 and CDR2 (germline): SEHNR, FQNEAQ (reference sequence). The V end lost 5 bases, the J end lost 0 bases, and 14 bases lay between the germline ends. CDR3 bases: TGTGCCAGCAGCCCTCGGGGGTCGGGCTCTGGGGCCAACGTCCTGACTTTC. The encoded protein is CASSPRGSGSGANVLTF.

This chain uses TRBV5-6 with TRBJ1-6, with D unclear. V was trimmed by 3 bases and J by 8 bases, leaving 15 bases between them. The CDR3 sequence is 15 residues long. Germline V gene lookup returns CDR1 SGHDT and CDR2 YYEEEE. The CDR3 reads CASSSPGLGYSPLHF. CDR3 DNA sequence: TGTGCCAGCAGCTCCCCCGGCCTCGGATATTCACCCCTCCACTTT.

CDR3 sequence (DNA): TGTGCCAGCAGCTTGAGTCAGGGCCTGAACACTGAAGCTTTCTTT. This translates into CASSLSQGLNTEAFF. The chain has TRBV5-6 and TRBJ1-1; possible D gene TRBD1, 5 bases. The V gene's germline CDR1 is SGHDT and CDR2 YYEEEE. This CDR3 has 15 residues. V was clipped by 1 base and J by 0 bases, with 10 bases between them.

This sequence joins TRBV5-3 and TRBJ1-2; 9 bases are shared with TRBD1. TRBV5-3 is assigned to the ORF class and has an uncertain function. V lost 10 bases to trimming and J lost 7 bases; unmatched junction nucleotides: 20. The CDR3 contains 16 residues. CDR3 in amino acids: CAVTNLDRGDAGGYTF. In DNA, the CDR3 is TGTGCCGTTACAAATTTGGACAGGGGCGACGCTGGTGGCTACACCTTC.

This chain joins TRBV6-4 and TRBJ1-2; D perhaps matches TRBD1 (5 bases). V shed 6 bases and J shed 8 bases, with 13 bases lying between them. CDR1 MRHNA and CDR2 SNTAGT come from the germline V gene. The CDR3 is 12 residues long. CDR3 sequence reads: CASRALGGGYTF. CDR3 sequence (DNA): TGTGCCAGCAGGGCGCTCGGGGGGGGCTACACCTTC.

The chain carries TRBV7-2 and TRBJ1-5, with D unclear. This CDR3 contains 15 residues. The germline V gene has CDR1 SGHTA and CDR2 FQGNSA. The germline V and J ends were trimmed by 8 bases and 0 bases, with 14 bases remaining between them. The CDR3 is CASVRIPYSNQPQHF. The CDR3 DNA follows: TGTGCCAGCGTCAGAATACCTTATAGCAATCAGCCCCAGCATTTT.

V and J are TRBV6-1 and TRBJ2-7; D remains unclear. The CDR3 is 12 amino acids. Between the trimmed V and J ends, which lost 6 bases and 3 bases, there was a span of 9 bases. Germline-derived CDR1 and CDR2 are MNHNS and SASEGT. DNA for the CDR3: TGTGCCAGCAGGGGGATTCTCTACGAGCAGTACTTC. It translates to CASRGILYEQYF.

This chain connects TRBV7-2 to TRBJ2-3, with unresolved D. There are 15 residues in the CDR3. Trimming stripped 1 base from V and 6 bases from J, with 14 bases between. Germline values: CDR1 SGHTA, CDR2 FQGNSA. In DNA, the CDR3 is TGTGCCAGCAGCTTAGGTGGCGCACTGGCGGATACGCAGTATTTT. This gives the protein CASSLGGALADTQYF.

V is TRBV6-5 and J is TRBJ1-2; D is possibly TRBD1 (5 bases). The CDR3 is made up of 13 amino acids. From germline, CDR1 is MNHEY and CDR2 SVGAGI. V shed 4 bases and J shed 11 bases, with 17 bases lying between them. In DNA form, the CDR3 reads TGTGCCAGCAGTTTCGATCGACAGCAGCCTTACACCTTC. Its translation: CASSFDRQQPYTF.

This clone was observed a few times. This specimen includes other DNA sequences encoding the same CDR3. The CDR3 nucleotides read TGTGCCAGCAGCTTGGACCAGTCCAATCAGCCCCAGCATTTT. Translated: CASSLDQSNQPQHF. This rearrangement joins TRBV5-4 to TRBJ1-5, with D uncertain. V lost 0 bases, J lost 3 bases, and 7 bases lay in between. The CDR3 runs 14 residues. Germline V gene lookup returns CDR1 SGHNT and CDR2 YYREEE (reference sequence).

The genes are TRBV9 and TRBJ1-2; D gene uncertain. The CDR3 extends over 17 amino acids. V gave up 4 bases and J gave up 2 bases, with 21 bases separating them. CDR1 is SGDLS, CDR2 YYNGEE, per germline. The CDR3 DNA is TGTGCCAGCAGCCCCCGGGTTCGTCGAGAGAAAAACTATGGCTACACCTTC. This gives the protein CASSPRVRREKNYGYTF.

This rearrangement joins TRBV7-3 to TRBJ1-2, with D possibly being TRBD1 (6 bases). The V end lost 3 bases, the J end lost 8 bases, and 13 bases lay between the germline ends. CDR1 is SGHTA and CDR2 is FQGTGA in the germline V gene. The CDR3 loop spans 13 amino acids. The CDR3 protein is CASSLEGGRGYTF. The CDR3 nucleotides read TGTGCCAGCAGCTTGGAGGGGGGGCGGGGCTACACCTTC.

The chain combines TRBV27 with TRBJ2-1, with TRBD1 as a possible D gene (5 bases). The germline gives CDR1 MNHEY, CDR2 SMNVEV (reference sequence). V lost 6 bases to trimming and J lost 4 bases, with 16 bases between them. The CDR3 runs to 15 residues. Written as DNA, the CDR3 is TGTGCCAGCAGCCGACAGATCGTAGAGTACAATGAGCAGTTCTTC. Amino acid sequence: CASSRQIVEYNEQFF.